This TCR beta chain was sequenced in a study of beta chain features in type 1 diabetes. Study details: Sorted cells from all samples, numbering 107,917,701, were examined. Study-level findings and limits: Individuals with type 1 diabetes displayed fewer insertions and more deletions at VDJ junctions.

Of note for this clone: What it binds is unknown.

Trimming left V 3 bases short and J 10 bases short, with 13 bases between. CDR3 size: 14 residues. The germline V gene has CDR1 MRHNA and CDR2 SNTAGT. Isolation of CD4+ naive, central memory, regulatory and stem cell-like memory cells was achieved by sorting via CD45RO/CCR7/CD25/CD127/CD95/CD27. Sequencing targeted expressed TCRB transcripts, as all isolated RNA had been reverse transcribed. Generated by immunoSEQ multiplex PCR, the TCRdb table keeps only in-frame clones and is missing some. The sample consists of roughly 610,000 clones, about 16% of them appearing once. The sequenced sample was naive CD4+ T cells from blood. This sequence originates from a man between 18 and 35 years old in good health. The chain combines TRBV6-4 with TRBJ1-6, with TRBD1 as a possible D gene (5 bases). As DNA, the CDR3 is TGTGCCAGCAGTGAGGGTCCCGGGGGGTCACCCCTCCACTTT. Translated: CASSEGPGGSPLHF.